This TCR beta chain is from a study of T cells expressing NK-cell markers. At the level of the study: Source material for TCR beta repertoires consisted of sorted CD3+CD56+NKG2C+, CD3+CD56+NKG2C- and CD3+CD56-NKG2C+ T cells.

This CDR3 is built from 15 residues. Overall study results and limits: Several of the donors also had these clonotypes leading their CD3+CD56-NKG2C+ fraction.

TCRdb derives one entry per CDR3 protein from the 5' RACE reads, leaving out DNA. The sample data list approximately 420,000 distinct CDR3 sequences. Regarding this clonotype: The antigen remains unidentified.

V and J are TRBV12-3 or TRBV12-4 and TRBJ2-3. The sequenced material came from blood T cells: a sorted CD56 or NKG2C T cell subset, CD4+ or CD8+ T cells, or bulk PBMC T cells (not recorded which). The TCR was taken from a woman in her forties or fifties in good health. The CDR3 is CASSNPRKSTDTQYF.